What follows describes a single T cell receptor (beta chain). Germline CDR1 and CDR2: SGHTA and FQGNSA. V trimming: 5 bases; J trimming: 1 base; junction bases outside the gene matches: 5. This CDR3 is 15 amino acids long. The sample originates from a study of sequential checkpoint blockade in melanoma. On the study more broadly: Randomization was 1:1 between first-line nivolumab→ipilimumab and ipilimumab→nivolumab. After both sequences, patients received maintenance nivolumab.

Using immunoSEQ multiplex PCR, the repertoire was profiled, and TCRdb retains in-frame clones only, with some absent. The sample includes some 19,000 clones, around 63% of them seen just once. Treatment indicated: randomized to nivolumab then ipilimumab (arm A) or the reverse (arm B). No patient had prior DNA-damaging chemotherapy. This chain connects TRBV7-2 to TRBJ1-2; 9 bases fit TRBD1. The source of this sequence is a human donor with melanoma. Sequenced here: CD8+ T cells sorted from blood (inferred from file names), sampled from a patient given nivolumab and ipilimumab in sequence. CDR3 sequence: CASSLGQGLNYGYTF. CDR3 sequence (DNA): TGTGCCAGCAGCCTAGGACAGGGGCTTAACTATGGCTACACCTTC.